One sample yielded the 5 T cell receptor beta chains listed below, sequenced in a study of T cell changes during pregnancy in multiple sclerosis. TCRdb keeps only in-frame clones here, not all; method: immunoSEQ multiplex PCR. Among about 38,000 clones listed, 75% to 95% were seen once. The specimen comprised CD8+ T cells from peripheral blood mononuclear cells, sampled after pregnancy. These receptors originate from a female donor with multiple sclerosis, enrolled in a pregnancy study.

The chain joins TRBV5-4 to TRBJ1-2; 8 bases align to TRBD1. V gave up 1 base and J gave up 3 bases; unmatched junction bases: 8. CDR3 length: 16 amino acids. The germline V gene encodes CDR1 SGHNT and CDR2 YYREEE (reference sequence). CDR3 region: CASSLLFRTGHYGYTF. The CDR3 coding sequence is TGTGCCAGCAGCTTGTTGTTTAGGACAGGGCACTATGGCTACACCTTC.

This chain links TRBV5-5 with TRBJ2-7; the D gene is possibly TRBD2 (6 bases). V was cut by 4 bases and J by 5 bases, with 19 bases left in between. Per germline, CDR1 SGHKS and CDR2 YYEKEE (reference sequence). There are 15 residues in the CDR3. The CDR3 reads CASSRGGRAVDEQYF. CDR3 bases: TGTGCCAGCAGCCGGGGAGGAAGGGCGGTAGACGAGCAGTACTTC.

The V gene is TRBV2, the J gene TRBJ2-1, with D possibly being TRBD2 (6 bases). This CDR3 contains 16 residues. Germline V lookup: CDR1 SNHLY, CDR2 FYNNEI. Trimming took off 2 bases at V and 0 bases at J, with 11 bases between the two ends. The CDR3 sequence: CASSELVGGSYNEQFF. As DNA, the CDR3 is TGTGCCAGCAGTGAACTAGTGGGGGGCTCCTACAATGAGCAGTTCTTC.

This clone was recorded a few times. This chain joins TRBV6-4 and TRBJ2-3; TRBD2 agrees at 15 bases. Trimming took 2 bases from V and 0 from J; bases not matched to a gene: 0. The CDR3 spans 17 residues. CDR1 and CDR2 (germline): MRHNA, SNTAGT. The CDR3 nucleotides read TGTGCCAGCAGTGACGGGACTAGCGGGGGGAGCACAGATACGCAGTATTTT. It codes for CASSDGTSGGSTDTQYF.

Only one count was recorded for this clone. V gene TRBV7-2 combines with J gene TRBJ1-1; D gene uncertain. Trimming took off 1 base at V and 7 bases at J, with 7 bases between the two ends. This CDR3 has 12 amino acids. Germline loops: CDR1 SGHTA, CDR2 FQGNSA. The CDR3, as DNA: TGTGCCAGCAGCTTAGGGGCAGGTGAAGCTTTCTTT. The encoded protein is CASSLGAGEAFF.